The rows below give T cell receptor beta chains drawn from one sample of a study of T cell changes during pregnancy in multiple sclerosis. Sequenced by immunoSEQ multiplex PCR; TCRdb stores in-frame clones only, minus some. This sample has under 45,000 clones, with almost 95% found just once. The input for sequencing was CD4+ T cells from peripheral blood mononuclear cells, taken after pregnancy. The source of these receptors is a female donor with multiple sclerosis, enrolled in a pregnancy study. CDR3s include the opening cysteine and the closing phenylalanine or tryptophan. D genes are given only for firm matches. Part of the rows lack a size; the others show once, few, many or a class for expanded clones.

TGCGCCAGCAGTTCTACAGGGGGAAGAGGTCGAGGCTACACCTTC,CASSSTGGRGRGYTF,TRBJ1-2,TRBV10-1,TRBD1,.
TGTGCCAGCAGCGTAGGGCAGGTTCGGTTTTCGGGAAACACCATATATTTT,CASSVGQVRFSGNTIYF,TRBJ1-3,TRBV9,.,.
TGTGCCAGCAGCTTCCGTAACAGGGGAGACGAAAAACTGTTTTTT,CASSFRNRGDEKLFF,TRBJ1-4,TRBV7-2,TRBD1,.
TGTGCCAGCAGCTGGGGACAGGGGGTTAACTATGGCTACACCTTC,CASSWGQGVNYGYTF,TRBJ1-2,TRBV2,TRBD1,.
TGTGCCAGCAGTCCCCGGGGGGGTAATGAAAAACTGTTTTTT,CASSPRGGNEKLFF,TRBJ1-4,TRBV25-1,.,once
TGTGCCAGCAGCCCCTCGGGGGGGGTAGGGGGCTACACCTTC,CASSPSGGVGGYTF,TRBJ1-2,TRBV27,.,.
TGTGCCAGCAGTTACGGGACACCGAACACTGAAGCTTTCTTT,CASSYGTPNTEAFF,TRBJ1-1,TRBV6-5,.,once
TGTGCCATCAGTGACTTGGCTGAGCAGTTCTTC,CAISDLAEQFF,TRBJ2-1,TRBV10-3,.,.
TGTGCCAGCAGCACAGGGGCAAGGGGAGGCCAGTACTTC,CASSTGARGGQYF,TRBJ2-5,TRBV6-5,.,.
TGCGCCAGCAGCCAAGGGACAGGGGTTCCTAGCAATCAGCCCCAGCATTTT,CASSQGTGVPSNQPQHF,TRBJ1-5,TRBV4-1,TRBD1,.
TGTGCCATCAGCCTCCAACGGGTCAATCAGCCCCAGCATTTT,CAISLQRVNQPQHF,TRBJ1-5,TRBV10-3,.,.
TGTGCCATCAGTGAAGACAGGGGGCTTGGCTACACCTTC,CAISEDRGLGYTF,TRBJ1-2,TRBV10-3,TRBD1,once
TGTGCCAGCAGTTACCCGTCGGGGGGGTCAGATACGCAGTATTTT,CASSYPSGGSDTQYF,TRBJ2-3,TRBV6-5,TRBD2,.
TGTGCCAGCAGCGTCGGAGCGGGGGGAGCAGATACGCAGTATTTT,CASSVGAGGADTQYF,TRBJ2-3,TRBV9,TRBD2,.
TGTGCCAGTGGGAGAGGAGACTACGAGCAGTACTTC,CASGRGDYEQYF,TRBJ2-7,TRBV19,.,.
TGTGCCAGCAGCCCTGGAGGGTCCAATCAGCCCCAGCATTTT,CASSPGGSNQPQHF,TRBJ1-5,TRBV7-8,.,once
TGTGCCAGCAGTTTTTCCGGTTACGAGCAGTACTTC,CASSFSGYEQYF,TRBJ2-7,TRBV27,.,.
TGTGCCAGCAGTGCCCGGACAGGGTATGGCTACACCTTC,CASSARTGYGYTF,TRBJ1-2,TRBV6-4,TRBD1,.
TGTGCCTGGAGTGTGGGACTAGCGGTAGATACGCAGTATTTT,CAWSVGLAVDTQYF,TRBJ2-3,TRBV30,TRBD2,.
TGTGCCAGCAGTAAAAGACAGGGATCAGGGTCCTATAATTCACCCCTCCACTTT,CASSKRQGSGSYNSPLHF,TRBJ1-6,TRBV27,TRBD1,.
TGTGCCAGTAGGTCGGTGCAGGGGCTCATGGACAATGAGCAGTTCTTC,CASRSVQGLMDNEQFF,TRBJ2-1,TRBV19,.,.
TGTGCCAGCAGCCCATTAACAGGGCAGAGCGCTGAAGCTTTCTTT,CASSPLTGQSAEAFF,TRBJ1-1,TRBV7-2,.,.
TGTGCCTGCTCGGAGGGTAATTCACCCCTCCACTTT,CACSEGNSPLHF,TRBJ1-6,TRBV30,.,.
TGTGCCAGCAGTTCTTCCCCGGACAGGCGGGGTGGGACCCAGTACTTC,CASSSSPDRRGGTQYF,TRBJ2-5,TRBV27,.,.
TGTGCCAGCAGCATTAGATACTTCCGATCGGGTAATCAGCCCCAGCATTTT,CASSIRYFRSGNQPQHF,TRBJ1-5,TRBV11-2,.,.
TGTGCCTGGAGGACTCAGGGGGGAAACTATGGCTACACCTTC,CAWRTQGGNYGYTF,TRBJ1-2,TRBV30,TRBD1,.
TGTGCCAGCAGTTGGGGCCCTGGGATTGGACAGGTCAATGAGCAGTTCTTC,CASSWGPGIGQVNEQFF,TRBJ2-1,TRBV27,TRBD1,.
TGTGCCAGCAGCCGTAGCGGGGGCCGAGATACGCAGTATTTT,CASSRSGGRDTQYF,TRBJ2-3,TRBV7-3,TRBD2,once
TGTGCCAGCAGCCCTACTTATCAGCCGGGACAGGGGGCTGGGGCCAACGTCCTGACTTTC,CASSPTYQPGQGAGANVLTF,TRBJ2-6,TRBV9,TRBD1,.
TGCGCCAGCAGCCGAAGCCCGACAGACCCCCTGGCCGGGGAGCTGTTTTTT,CASSRSPTDPLAGELFF,TRBJ2-2,TRBV5-1,.,once
TGTGCCAGCAGCTTGGTCCTCACCGGGGAGCTGTTTTTT,CASSLVLTGELFF,TRBJ2-2,TRBV5-5,.,.
TGTGCCAGCAGCACCAGCGGGGGGAGCACAGATACGCAGTATTTT,CASSTSGGSTDTQYF,TRBJ2-3,TRBV7-8,TRBD2,.
TGTGCCAGCAGCGAGGCCAGGGGGACTGAAGCTTTCTTT,CASSEARGTEAFF,TRBJ1-1,TRBV7-2,TRBD1,.
TGTGCCAGCAGCCGCGGAGGGGGACAGGGGGCGAGAGATACGCAGTATTTT,CASSRGGGQGARDTQYF,TRBJ2-3,TRBV11-3,TRBD1,.
TGTGCCAGCAGTTCCCTTCGCCAGGGGGAGCACACTGAAGCTTTCTTT,CASSSLRQGEHTEAFF,TRBJ1-1,TRBV6-5,TRBD1,.
TGTGCCAGCAGCTTTCGGCGGGGAAACTATGGCTACACCTTC,CASSFRRGNYGYTF,TRBJ1-2,TRBV7-2,.,.
TGTGCCAGCAGCCCAGGGACAGGGGGGAATGAAAAACTGTTTTTT,CASSPGTGGNEKLFF,TRBJ1-4,TRBV7-6,TRBD1,.
TGTGCCAGCAGCTCCACGGGACTAGGCCAAGAGACCCAGTACTTC,CASSSTGLGQETQYF,TRBJ2-5,TRBV13,TRBD2,.
TGTGCCAGCAGTGAAGAGGGAAGTGGTTCACCCCTCCACTTT,CASSEEGSGSPLHF,TRBJ1-6,TRBV25-1,.,.
TGCGCCAGCAGCCAACCGGTTATAAACACTGAAGCTTTCTTT,CASSQPVINTEAFF,TRBJ1-1,TRBV4-1,.,.
TGTGCCAGCCACTATGACAATGAGCAGTTCTTC,CASHYDNEQFF,TRBJ2-1,TRBV2,.,once
TGTGCCAGCAGCCCCGGGCCTAGCGCAGAAGAGACCCAGTACTTC,CASSPGPSAEETQYF,TRBJ2-5,TRBV11-3,.,.
TGTGCCAGCTCACCGGACAGGGGTGGGAATGAGCAGTTCTTC,CASSPDRGGNEQFF,TRBJ2-1,TRBV18,TRBD1,.
TGTGCCAGCAGCGCAAACCGGGGGAGGTCCTACAATGAGCAGTTCTTC,CASSANRGRSYNEQFF,TRBJ2-1,TRBV7-8,.,.
TGTGCCAGCAAACCGCCGTATAGACTCGGAAACACCATATATTTT,CASKPPYRLGNTIYF,TRBJ1-3,TRBV7-9,.,few
TGTGCCAGCAGCCAACTTGGGACAGGGGCCGGCAATGAGCAGTTCTTC,CASSQLGTGAGNEQFF,TRBJ2-1,TRBV14,TRBD1,.
TGTGCCTGGAGTATTAGCGGGGGTAACAATGAGCAGTTCTTC,CAWSISGGNNEQFF,TRBJ2-1,TRBV30,TRBD2,.
TGTGCTAGTGGCCAGGGCCTTGGGCGCGATGAGCAGTTCTTC,CASGQGLGRDEQFF,TRBJ2-1,TRBV12-5,.,.
TGTGCCAGCAGCGTAGTACCTACAGGGGACCAAGAGACCCAGTACTTC,CASSVVPTGDQETQYF,TRBJ2-5,TRBV9,TRBD1,.
TGTGCCTGGAGTGTATCGGGTCCCCGAAGATCCTACGAGCAGTACTTC,CAWSVSGPRRSYEQYF,TRBJ2-7,TRBV30,.,.
TGTGCCAGCAGCCAAAGTCTAGCGGGGGGCCCAACGACGCAGTATTTT,CASSQSLAGGPTTQYF,TRBJ2-3,TRBV13,TRBD2,.
TGCGCCAGCAGCTCCCAGCGGGGGCCAGGGGAGACCCAGTACTTC,CASSSQRGPGETQYF,TRBJ2-5,TRBV5-1,TRBD2,.
TGTGCCAGCAGCTTACGGGAAGGCTACGAGCAGTACTTC,CASSLREGYEQYF,TRBJ2-7,TRBV11-3,.,.